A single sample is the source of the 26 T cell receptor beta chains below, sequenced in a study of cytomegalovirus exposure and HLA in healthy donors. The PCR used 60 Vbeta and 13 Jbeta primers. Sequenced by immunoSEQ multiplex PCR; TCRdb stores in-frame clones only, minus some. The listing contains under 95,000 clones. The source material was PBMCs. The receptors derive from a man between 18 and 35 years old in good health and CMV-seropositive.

DNA of the CDR3: TGTGCCAGCAGCCAAATTGGGACAGGGAGCGGCTACACCTTC. Its protein product is CASSQIGTGSGYTF. The rearrangement links TRBV14 to TRBJ1-2, with 9 bases that match TRBD1. The CDR3 totals 14 residues. Germline CDR1 SGHDN, CDR2 FVKESK. The trim removed 2 bases at V and 8 bases at J, leaving 6 bases unmatched.

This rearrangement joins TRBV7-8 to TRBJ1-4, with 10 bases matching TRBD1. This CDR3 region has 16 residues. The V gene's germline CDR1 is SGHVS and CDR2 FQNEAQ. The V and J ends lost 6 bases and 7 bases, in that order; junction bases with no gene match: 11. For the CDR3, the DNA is TGTGCCAGCAGTTGGGACAGGGGAGTCTATAGTGAAAAACTGTTTTTT. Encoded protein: CASSWDRGVYSEKLFF.

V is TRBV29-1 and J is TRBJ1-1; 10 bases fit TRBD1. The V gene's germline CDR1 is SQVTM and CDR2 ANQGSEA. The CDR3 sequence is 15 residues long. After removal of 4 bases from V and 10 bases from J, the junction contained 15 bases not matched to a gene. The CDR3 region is CSVGPWGQGMSGAFF. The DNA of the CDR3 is TGCAGCGTTGGCCCGTGGGGACAGGGGATGAGTGGAGCTTTCTTT.

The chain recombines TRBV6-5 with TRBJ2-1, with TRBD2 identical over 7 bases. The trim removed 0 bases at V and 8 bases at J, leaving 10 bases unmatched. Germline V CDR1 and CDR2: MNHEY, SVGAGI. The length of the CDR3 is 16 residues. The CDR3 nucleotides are TGTGCCAGCAGTTACTCCTGGACTAGTCTGACCGATGAGCAGTTCTTC. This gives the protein CASSYSWTSLTDEQFF.

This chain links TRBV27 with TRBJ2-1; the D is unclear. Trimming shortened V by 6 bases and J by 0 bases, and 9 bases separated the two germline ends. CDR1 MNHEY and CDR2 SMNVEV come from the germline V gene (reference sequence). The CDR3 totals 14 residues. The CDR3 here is CASRGVYSYNEQFF. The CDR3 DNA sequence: TGTGCCAGCAGAGGAGTTTACTCCTACAATGAGCAGTTCTTC.

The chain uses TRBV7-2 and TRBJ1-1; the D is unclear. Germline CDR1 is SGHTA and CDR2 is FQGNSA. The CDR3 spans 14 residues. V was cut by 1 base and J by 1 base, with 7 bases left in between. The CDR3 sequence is CASSLDSWNTEAFF. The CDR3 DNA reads TGTGCCAGCAGCTTAGACAGTTGGAACACTGAAGCTTTCTTT.

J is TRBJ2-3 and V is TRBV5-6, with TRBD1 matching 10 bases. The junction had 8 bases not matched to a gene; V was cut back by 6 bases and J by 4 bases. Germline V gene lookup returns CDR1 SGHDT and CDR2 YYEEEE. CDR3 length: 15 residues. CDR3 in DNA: TGTGCCAGCAATTTGGGACAGGGGAATCCAGATACGCAGTATTTT. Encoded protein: CASNLGQGNPDTQYF.

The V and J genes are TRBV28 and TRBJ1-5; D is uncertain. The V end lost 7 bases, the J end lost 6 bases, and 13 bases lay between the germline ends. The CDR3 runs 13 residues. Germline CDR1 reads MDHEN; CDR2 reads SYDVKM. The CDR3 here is CASTPGAGQPQHF. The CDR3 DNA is TGTGCCAGCACCCCCGGAGCGGGTCAGCCCCAGCATTTT.

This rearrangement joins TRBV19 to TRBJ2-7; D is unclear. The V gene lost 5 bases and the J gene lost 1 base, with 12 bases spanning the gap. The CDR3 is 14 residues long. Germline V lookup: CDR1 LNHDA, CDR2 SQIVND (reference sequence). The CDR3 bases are TGTGCCAGTAGTGCCCCACATGTTTCCTACGAGCAGTACTTC. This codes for CASSAPHVSYEQYF.

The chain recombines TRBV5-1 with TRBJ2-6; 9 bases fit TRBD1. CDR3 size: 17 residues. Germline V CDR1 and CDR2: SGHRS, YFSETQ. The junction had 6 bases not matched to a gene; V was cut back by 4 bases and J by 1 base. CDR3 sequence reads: CASSPFGQGSGANVLTF. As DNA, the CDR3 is TGCGCCAGCAGCCCCTTTGGACAGGGGTCTGGGGCCAACGTCCTGACTTTC.

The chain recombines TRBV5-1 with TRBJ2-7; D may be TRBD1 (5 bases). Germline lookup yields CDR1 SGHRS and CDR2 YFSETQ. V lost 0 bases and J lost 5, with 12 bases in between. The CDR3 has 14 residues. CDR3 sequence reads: CASSLERQTNEQYF. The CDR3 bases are TGCGCCAGCAGCTTGGAGAGACAGACCAACGAGCAGTACTTC.

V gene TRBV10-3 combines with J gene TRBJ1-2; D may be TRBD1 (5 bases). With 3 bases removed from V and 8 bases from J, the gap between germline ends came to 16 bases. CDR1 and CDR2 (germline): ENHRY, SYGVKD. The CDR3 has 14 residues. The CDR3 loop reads CAISDGQGGGGYTF. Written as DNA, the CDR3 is TGTGCCATCAGTGACGGGCAGGGTGGTGGGGGCTACACCTTC.

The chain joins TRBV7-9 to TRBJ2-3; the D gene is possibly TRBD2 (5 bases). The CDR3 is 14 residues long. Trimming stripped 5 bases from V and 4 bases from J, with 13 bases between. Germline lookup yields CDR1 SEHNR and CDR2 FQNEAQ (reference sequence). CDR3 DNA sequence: TGTGCCAGCAGCCCCAACGGACTCGCAGATACGCAGTATTTT. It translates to CASSPNGLADTQYF.

The DNA for the CDR3 is TGTGCCAGCAGCTCCCAGACCGGACCCGGGATCGGCAATCAGCCCCAGCATTTT. It is translated as CASSSQTGPGIGNQPQHF. The chain uses TRBV7-9 and TRBJ1-5; D is uncertain. Germline CDR1 is SEHNR and CDR2 is FQNEAQ (reference sequence). V lost 4 bases and J 2 bases, leaving 21 bases between the germline ends. The CDR3 runs 18 residues.

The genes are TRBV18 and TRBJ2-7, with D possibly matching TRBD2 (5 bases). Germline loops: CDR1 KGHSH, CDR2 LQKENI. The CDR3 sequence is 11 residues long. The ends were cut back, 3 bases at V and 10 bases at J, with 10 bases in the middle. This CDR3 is CASSPSVEQYF. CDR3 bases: TGTGCCAGCTCACCTAGCGTCGAACAGTACTTC.

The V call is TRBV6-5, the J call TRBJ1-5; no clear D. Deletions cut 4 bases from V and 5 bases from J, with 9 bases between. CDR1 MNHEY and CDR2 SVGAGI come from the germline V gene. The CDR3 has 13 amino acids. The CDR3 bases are TGTGCCAGCAGTTCCGGGAGCTATCAGCCCCAGCATTTT. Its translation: CASSSGSYQPQHF.

CDR3 bases: TGTGCCAGTAGTTTAGGGGGCTCAGGGAACACTGAAGCTTTCTTT. It yields the protein CASSLGGSGNTEAFF. This chain links TRBV19 with TRBJ1-1; 7 nucleotides align to TRBD1. The CDR3 sequence is 15 residues long. The V gene's germline CDR1 is LNHDA and CDR2 SQIVND (reference sequence). V shed 5 bases, J shed 1 base, and the junction held 7 bases outside the gene matches.

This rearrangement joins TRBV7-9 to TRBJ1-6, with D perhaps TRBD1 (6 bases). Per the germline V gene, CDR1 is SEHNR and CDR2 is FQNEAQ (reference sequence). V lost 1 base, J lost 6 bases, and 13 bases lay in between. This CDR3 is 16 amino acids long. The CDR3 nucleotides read TGTGCCAGCAGCTTAGTACAGGGAAACGGTAATTCACCCCTCCACTTT. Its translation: CASSLVQGNGNSPLHF.

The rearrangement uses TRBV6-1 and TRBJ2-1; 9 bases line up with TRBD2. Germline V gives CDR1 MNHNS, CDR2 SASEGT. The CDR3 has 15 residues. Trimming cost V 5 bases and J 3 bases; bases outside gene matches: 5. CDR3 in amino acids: CASSQSGGSYNEQFF. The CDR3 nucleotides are TGTGCCAGCAGTCAAAGCGGGGGGAGCTACAATGAGCAGTTCTTC.

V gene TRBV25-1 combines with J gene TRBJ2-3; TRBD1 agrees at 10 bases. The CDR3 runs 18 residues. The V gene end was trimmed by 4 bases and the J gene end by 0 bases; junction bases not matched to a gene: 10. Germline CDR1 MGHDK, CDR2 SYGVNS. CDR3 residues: CASSARAGTGASTDTQYF. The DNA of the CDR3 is TGTGCCAGCAGTGCGAGAGCCGGGACAGGGGCGAGCACAGATACGCAGTATTTT.

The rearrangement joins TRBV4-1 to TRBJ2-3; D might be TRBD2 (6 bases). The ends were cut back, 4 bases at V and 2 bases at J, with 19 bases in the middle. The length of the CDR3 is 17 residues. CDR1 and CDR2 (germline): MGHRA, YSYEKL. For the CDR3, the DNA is TGCGCCAGCAGCCCCCACGGGAGCAGGCCTTCCACAGATACGCAGTATTTT. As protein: CASSPHGSRPSTDTQYF.

The CDR3 loop is CASSSTGGRDYGYTF. CDR3 DNA: TGTGCCAGCAGCTCAACCGGGGGACGGGACTATGGCTACACCTTC. The chain uses TRBV11-3 and TRBJ1-2, with D possibly TRBD1 on 5 matching bases. This CDR3 comprises 15 residues. Per germline, CDR1 SGHNT and CDR2 YENEEA. V lost 4 bases to trimming and J lost 3 bases, with 15 bases between them.

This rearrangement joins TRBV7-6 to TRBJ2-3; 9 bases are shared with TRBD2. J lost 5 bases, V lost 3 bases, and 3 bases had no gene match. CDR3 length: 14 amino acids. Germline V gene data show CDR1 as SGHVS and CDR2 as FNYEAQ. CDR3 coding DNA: TGTGCCAGCAGCTTTAGCGGGAGAGAAGATACGCAGTATTTT. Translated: CASSFSGREDTQYF.

CDR3 sequence reads: CASSPGLAGARYEQFF. The CDR3 nucleotides read TGTGCCAGTAGCCCGGGACTAGCGGGAGCGAGATATGAGCAGTTCTTC. V gene TRBV19 combines with J gene TRBJ2-1, with 14 bases fitting TRBD2. Germline-derived CDR1 and CDR2 are LNHDA and SQIVND (reference sequence). The CDR3 is 16 residues long. V dropped 6 bases and J dropped 8; count of bases not matched to a gene: 9. The complete variable domain, with remaining parts taken from reference TRBV19 and TRBJ2-1, reads DGGITQSPKYLFRKEGQNVTLSCEQNLNHDAMYWYRQDPGQGLRLIYYSQIVNDFQKGDIAEGYSVSREKKESFPLTVTSAQKNPTAFYLCASSPGLAGARYEQFFGPGTRLTVL.

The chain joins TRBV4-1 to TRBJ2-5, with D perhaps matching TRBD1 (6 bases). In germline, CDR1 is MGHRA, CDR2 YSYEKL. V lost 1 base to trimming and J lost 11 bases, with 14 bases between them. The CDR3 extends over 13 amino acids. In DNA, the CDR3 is TGCGCCAGCAGCCAAGGTAGTTACAGGGAGCAGTACTTC. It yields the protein CASSQGSYREQYF.

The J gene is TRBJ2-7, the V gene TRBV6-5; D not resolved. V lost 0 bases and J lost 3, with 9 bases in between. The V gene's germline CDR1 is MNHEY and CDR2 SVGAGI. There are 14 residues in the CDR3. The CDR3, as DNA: TGTGCCAGCAGTTACTCGAGGAATTACTACGAGCAGTACTTC. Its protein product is CASSYSRNYYEQYF.